This TCR beta chain was identified during a study of long-term antiretroviral therapy in people with HIV (dated by TCRdb to 2021 to 2024). About the full investigation: The earliest samples were collected approximately a decade before the 2015 WHO recommendation for immediate ART, a period when ART was typically delayed until CD4 counts fell. A retrospective serial study tested whether ART initiation and durable HIV suppression were associated with changes in peripheral blood TRB repertoire composition and diversity. Test extractions of a monoclonal T-cell line alongside about 30 polyclonal samples showed no cross-contamination during QIAcube processing. The cohort contributed over 150 cryopreserved PBMC samples from around 33 adults with confirmed HIV infection, collected serially over a mean of 6 years (range 1-12). Eleven of the 30 participants with HIV were female.

Inclusion was restricted to participants for whom at least one PBMC sample before ART initiation and at least two post-ART samples were available. All participants with HIV were treated in the United States of America. Before DNA extraction, cryopreserved samples of about 0.95-10 million PBMC were thawed and then washed. At the time of the earliest PBMC sample for each participant with HIV, ages ranged from about 23 to 60 years. PBMC samples from each participant spanned 1-4 timepoints before ART initiation and 2-8 timepoints after ART initiation, with a median of 7 samples. Serial HIV viral load, CD4+ T-cell count, ART history and demographic data were obtained for every participant. A Qiagen kit on a QIAcube was used to extract genomic DNA from unsorted PBMC, with samples processed in batches of 12. Overall results and qualifications from the work: HIV repertoires had narrower CDR3 length ranges than controls, and the network structure suggested an antigen-experienced repertoire that shifted only slightly toward naive after ART. Owing to limited PBMC availability, only the TCR beta chain was sequenced, without alpha chain pairing. Unsorted PBMC were profiled instead of sorted CD4+ and CD8+ T cells because pre-ART samples had limited cell numbers. Inferences about post-ART repertoire changes were limited because no data were available on ART adherence, viral resistance or therapy changes. Samples dated from the mid-2000s to the late 2010s, and the ART regimens used may be less effective than current ones. A significant increase in TRB diversity was found to be associated with ART initiation, although TRB diversity was observed to remain significantly below that of transplant donor controls even after long-term ART. At every time point, the repertoire was dominated by expanded TRB clones first identified before ART initiation, although this dominance fluctuated and, in many PLHIV, declined after ART.

Details on this clone: Its recognized antigen is unknown. The record has no base qualities; no much larger clone is one base away.

The immunoSEQ hsTCRB v3.0 assay was used at survey level resolution to sequence the TRB variable region. The targeted TRB sequencing depth was about 35,000-55,000 T-cell genomes per sample. TRB libraries were pooled and sequenced on an Illumina MiSeq using a v3 150-cycle kit. The authors processed their data as follows. Repertoire analysis ran in R within a reproducible Nextflow workflow covering QC, data transformation and analysis. LymphoSeq2, an R package for exploring AIRR-Seq data, was used to implement the custom analyses. A handful of samples yielding fewer than 5000 total TRB sequences were excluded, leaving 188 analyzed HIV repertoires. Among the roughly 200 retained HIV repertoires, some 60 were collected before ART initiation and 120 to 130 after ART initiation. Each repertoire was downsampled to 5000 TRB nucleotide sequences, and summary statistics were averaged across 100 downsampling iterations. The analysis kept only TRB sequences whose CDR3 regions were at least seven amino acids long. Diversity was assessed using a clonality score derived from Shannon entropy and using the Gini coefficient. In the repertoire networks, any two of the top 5000 CDR3 amino acid sequences were connected whenever the two sequences differed by an edit distance of one. For TRB CDR3 amino acid sequences, antigen specificity groups and MHC restriction were predicted with GLIPH2. To flag known associations with CMV, EBV, HIV or tissue antigens, CDR3 amino acid sequences were compared against VDJdb and McPAS-TCR. Pre-ART, post-ART and control groups were compared with Wilcoxon signed-rank tests and Holm-Bonferroni correction. What TCRdb holds here is the immuneACCESS table cut down to in-frame rearrangements. Part of the clones is not present; checked against another copy, under half of the missing clones reflect an unresolved V gene, and the others are unexplained. V and J calls and clone size are copied from that table; D and trimming were computed from the DNA. The sample table contains 30,000 or so clones; only one count was recorded for approximately 93% of them. The top ten constitute 10% of the sample.

V is pared back by 1 base and J by 10 bases, with 10 bases lying between the germline termini. From the cysteine up to the phenylalanine, the CDR3 has a length of 12 residues. Only the CDR3 region is kept as DNA, spanning 36 bases read in frame from base 1. CDR1 and CDR2 (MNHNS, SASEGT) derive from the germline V gene. This sample comprised unsorted PBMCs, obtained 6.2 years after starting antiretroviral therapy. The source is a man aged 40-49 years with HIV. The chain links TRBV6-1 with TRBJ1-1; the D gene cannot be named for sure. The bases read TGTGCCAGCAGTGAAGATCCGTCAGCAGCTTTCTTT. Its protein product is CASSEDPSAAFF.